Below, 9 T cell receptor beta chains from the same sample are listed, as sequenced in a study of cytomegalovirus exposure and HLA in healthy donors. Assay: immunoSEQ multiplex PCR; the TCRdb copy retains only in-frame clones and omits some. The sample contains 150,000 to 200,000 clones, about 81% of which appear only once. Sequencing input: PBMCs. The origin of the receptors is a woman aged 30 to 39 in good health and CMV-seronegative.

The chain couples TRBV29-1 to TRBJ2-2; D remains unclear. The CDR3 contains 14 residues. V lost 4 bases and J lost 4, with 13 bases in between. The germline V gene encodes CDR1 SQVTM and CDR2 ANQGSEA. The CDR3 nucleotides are TGCAGCGTTGTTGCCTCGCGCGGCACCGGGGAGCTGTTTTTT. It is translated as CSVVASRGTGELFF.

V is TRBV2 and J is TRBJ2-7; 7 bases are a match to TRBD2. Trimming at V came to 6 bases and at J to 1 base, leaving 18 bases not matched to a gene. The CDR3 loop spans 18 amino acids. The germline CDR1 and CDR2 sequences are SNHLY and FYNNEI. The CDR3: CASSERRLGLPSSYEQYF. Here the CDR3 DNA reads TGTGCCAGCAGCGAACGTAGGTTGGGACTACCCTCTTCCTACGAGCAGTACTTC.

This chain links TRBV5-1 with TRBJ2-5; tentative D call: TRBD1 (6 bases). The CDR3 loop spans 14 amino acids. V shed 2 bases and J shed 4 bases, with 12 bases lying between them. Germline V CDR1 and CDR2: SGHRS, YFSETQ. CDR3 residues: CASSFTGSGETQYF. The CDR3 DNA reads TGCGCCAGCAGCTTTACAGGGTCGGGAGAGACCCAGTACTTC.

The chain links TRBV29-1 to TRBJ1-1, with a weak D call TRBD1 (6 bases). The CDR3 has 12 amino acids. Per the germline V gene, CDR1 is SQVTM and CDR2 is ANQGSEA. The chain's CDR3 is CTGRGALTEAFF. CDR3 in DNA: TGCACCGGGCGGGGGGCGCTCACTGAAGCTTTCTTT.

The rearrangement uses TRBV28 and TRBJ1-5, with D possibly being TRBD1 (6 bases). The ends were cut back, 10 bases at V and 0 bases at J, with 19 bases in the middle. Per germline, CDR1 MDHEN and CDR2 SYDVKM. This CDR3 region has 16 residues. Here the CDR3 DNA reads TGTGCCACAGACCGGGGGGCTGCTCATAGCAATCAGCCCCAGCATTTT. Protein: CATDRGAAHSNQPQHF.

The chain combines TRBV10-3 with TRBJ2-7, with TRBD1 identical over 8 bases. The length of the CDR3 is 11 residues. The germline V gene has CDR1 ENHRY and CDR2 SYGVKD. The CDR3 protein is CAIGQGYEQYF. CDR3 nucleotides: TGTGCTATAGGACAGGGCTACGAGCAGTACTTC.

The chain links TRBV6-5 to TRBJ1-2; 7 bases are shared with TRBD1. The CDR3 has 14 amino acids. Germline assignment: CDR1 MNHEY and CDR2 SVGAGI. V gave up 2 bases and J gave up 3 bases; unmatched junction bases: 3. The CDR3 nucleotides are TGTGCCAGCAGTTACCTTACAGGGGACTATGGCTACACCTTC. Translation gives CASSYLTGDYGYTF.

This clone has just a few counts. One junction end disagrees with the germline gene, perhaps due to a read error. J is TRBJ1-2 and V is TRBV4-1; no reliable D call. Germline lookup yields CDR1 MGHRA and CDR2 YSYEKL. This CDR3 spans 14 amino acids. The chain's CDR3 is CASSQDRGNSGYTF. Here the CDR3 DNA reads TGCGCCAGCAGCCAAGATCGAGGGAACTCTGGCTACACCTTC.

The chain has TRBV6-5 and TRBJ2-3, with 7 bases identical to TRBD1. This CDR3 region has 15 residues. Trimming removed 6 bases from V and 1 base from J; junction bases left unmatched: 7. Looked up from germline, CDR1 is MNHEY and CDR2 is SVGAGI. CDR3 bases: TGTGCCAGCAGGAACAGGGGTTTGGGCACAGATACGCAGTATTTT. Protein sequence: CASRNRGLGTDTQYF.